Listed below are T cell receptor beta chains from one sample, sequenced in a study of T cells in Graves' hyperthyroidism and ophthalmopathy. One entry per CDR3 protein, called by TCRdb with MiXCR from the multiplex PCR reads. The sample includes around 440,000 distinct CDR3 sequences, around 14% of them seen just once. The specimen was blood. The receptors originated from a young woman with Graves' hyperthyroidism. Each CDR3 is given with its conserved first and last residue. The D gene is left open where the match is weak. Clone sizes are given selectively: once, few, many, or a class where the clone is expanded.

j_call v_call d_call clone_size cdr3_aa cdr3_nt
TRBJ2-2 TRBV7-6 NA few CASSTRRGTPVSNTGELFF TGTGCCAGCAGCACTCGCCGCGGGACCCCAGTTAGTAACACCGGGGAGCTGTTTTTT
TRBJ2-5 TRBV6-2/TRBV6-3 NA NA CASKSRSLQETQYF TGTGCCAGCAAGAGCCGAAGCCTTCAAGAGACCCAGTACTTC
TRBJ1-1 TRBV7-9 NA many CASSLAKGTEAFF TGTGCCAGCAGCTTAGCTAAGGGCACTGAAGCTTTCTTT
TRBJ1-5 TRBV6-1 NA few CASYHTGSQPQHF TGTGCCAGCTATCATACAGGGAGTCAGCCCCAGCATTTT
TRBJ1-5 TRBV6-6 NA many CASSYSSVQRQPQHF TGTGCCAGCAGTTACTCGAGTGTACAGCGACAGCCCCAGCATTTT
TRBJ2-2 TRBV10-3 TRBD2 few CAISERFSGTSGPGELFF TGTGCCATCAGTGAGCGATTCTCCGGGACTAGCGGACCCGGGGAGCTGTTTTTT
TRBJ2-7 TRBV5-1 TRBD2 many CASSFGGLAASYEQYF TGCGCCAGCAGCTTCGGGGGACTAGCGGCCTCCTACGAGCAGTACTTC
TRBJ2-3 TRBV18 TRBD1 NA CASSPRQGYSTDTQYF TGTGCCAGCTCACCACGACAGGGATATTCCACAGATACGCAGTATTTT
TRBJ1-3 TRBV5-1 NA NA CASSPRTSAGNTIYF TGCGCCAGCAGCCCCAGGACCTCGGCTGGAAACACCATATATTTT
TRBJ1-1 TRBV20-1 TRBD1 NA CSASSQGVNTEAFF TGCAGTGCATCCTCTCAGGGGGTAAACACTGAAGCTTTCTTT
TRBJ1-3 TRBV11-2 TRBD1 many CASSLLLRTGWDRGSDTIYF TGTGCCAGCAGCTTATTGTTGAGAACTGGGTGGGACAGAGGATCCGACACCATATATTTT
TRBJ2-5 TRBV20-1 NA NA CSAYVILGQETQYF TGCAGTGCATATGTGATTTTGGGCCAAGAGACCCAGTACTTC
TRBJ1-2 TRBV5-1 NA NA CASSTGTEYNYGYTF TGCGCCAGCAGCACGGGGACTGAATATAACTATGGCTACACCTTC
TRBJ1-5 TRBV28 TRBD1 many CASRSTGGTGNQPQHF TGTGCCAGCAGATCAACAGGGGGCACGGGCAATCAGCCCCAGCATTTT
TRBJ2-7 TRBV12-3/TRBV12-4 TRBD1 NA CASSRTGGLPYEQYF TGTGCCAGCAGCCGGACAGGGGGCCTTCCCTACGAGCAGTACTTC
TRBJ2-1 TRBV20-1 TRBD2 few CSASRSGRALNNEQFF TGCAGTGCTAGCCGTAGCGGGAGGGCCTTGAACAATGAGCAGTTCTTC
TRBJ2-7 TRBV27 TRBD1 few CASSSLTGESYEQYF TGTGCCAGCAGTTCATTAACAGGGGAATCCTACGAGCAGTACTTC
TRBJ1-6 TRBV7-8 TRBD1 NA CASSLASDRATSNSPLHF TGTGCCAGCAGCTTAGCCTCCGACAGGGCCACTTCCAATTCACCCCTCCACTTT
TRBJ2-1 TRBV6-1 TRBD1 NA CASTRTGGYNEQFF TGTGCCAGCACTAGGACAGGGGGCTACAATGAGCAGTTCTTC
TRBJ2-7 TRBV9 NA NA CASSVGIRGLKEDEQYF TGTGCCAGCAGCGTAGGAATCCGGGGCCTAAAGGAGGACGAGCAGTACTTC